This T cell receptor (beta chain) was documented in a study of shared clonotypes between healthy human individuals (TCRdb year 2020). As for the study more broadly: The cohort comprised a couple of women and a few men aged 18 to 49 years. Libraries were prepared and TCR repertoires were sequenced by different laboratories using diverse techniques, in order to increase sequencing depth and limit assay-specific biases. Between about 0.8 and 9.5 billion PBMCs per donor were obtained by leukapheresis. To estimate repertoire size and how much clonotypes are shared between individuals, the study performed deep sequencing of blood TCR repertoires from roughly five healthy adults. For each donor, CD4 naive and CD4 memory were each run on three plates, CD8 naive on two plates, and CD8 memory on one plate. Results the study describes overall, beyond this receptor: Across a few donors, around 5% of naive CD4, over 3% of naive CD8, roughly 2.3% of memory CD4, and under 0.45% of memory CD8 clonotypes were shared. Even with the large sequencing depth, rarefaction of the sorted-subset datasets indicated that sequencing was incomplete. Compared with non-shared clonotypes, clonotypes shared by all four sorted-subset donors had higher generation probabilities. Estimated clonotype richness was generally larger for naive than for memory subsets. Because the study included only a small number of donors, the genetic and exposure-history diversity represented was limited. Pairwise subsampling indicated that sequencing depth was expected to affect the degree of clonotype sharing among donors. Only blood was sampled, and tissue TCR repertoires likely differ from those in blood.

The CDR3 has 15 amino acids, counting the end cysteine and phenylalanine. The kept DNA is CDR3 alone, 45 bases in frame from the first base. Per the germline V gene (reference sequence), SGHAT is the CDR1 and FQDESV is the CDR2. V was cut back by 5 bases and J by 6 bases, leaving a gap of 19 bases between them. As to this clone: The antigen it recognizes is unknown. There are no base qualities to consult, and no much larger clone falls within one base.

Using the deep immunoSEQ assay, TCR CDR3 regions were amplified from genomic DNA by multiplex PCR. Extracted genomic DNA from each cell subset was distributed evenly across all wells of several immunoSEQ 96-well plates, and each plate was treated as a replicate. Each replicate PCR for sorted subsets received around 200 ng genomic DNA, equal to 30,000 or so T cell genomes. Purified libraries were measured with a Qubit 3.0 fluorometer, size-checked on a Bioanalyzer 2100, and measured again with the KAPA Library Quantification kit. Every immunoSEQ 96-well plate was sequenced on a dedicated single-read 150-cycle Illumina NextSeq 550 flow cell. In the authors' own workflow: Because the immunoSEQ output held only junctional sequences and lacked quality scores, the filtering could not match the filtering applied to full-length reads. To assign V/J genes and CDR3, sequences were annotated against IMGT germline references using PyIR, a Python wrapper for IgBLAST v1.9. Reads were filtered out if the reads had weak V/J assignments (E-value above 1e-6), no CDR3, stop codons, out-of-frame junctions, or ambiguous translated residues. V3J clonotypes were defined by identical inferred V gene, J gene, and CDR3 amino acid sequence. The percentage overlap between two repertoires was calculated by dividing the number of shared unique clonotypes by the size of the smaller repertoire. Three approaches were used to assess repertoire richness: RTK rarefaction, the Chao1 estimator, and Recon v2.1 estimates of unobserved clonotypes. OLGA was used to compute generation probabilities for all TCRbeta clonotypes that the gDNA method yielded from a handful of donors. As stored in TCRdb, this immuneACCESS dataset retains in-frame rearrangements with V and J assigned. A fraction of the clones does not appear; measured against another copy, unresolved V genes explain less than half of the discrepancy, and the remainder lacks a known reason. The V and J calls and clone size are taken from that table; D and trimming were inferred from the DNA. The sample has 2,500,000 or so clones on record, under 95% of them singletons. In total, the top ten clones hold about 0.34% of the sample.

The donors were healthy, HIV-negative adults with no recently reported acute infections or vaccinations. Only Caucasian adults living in Nashville, Tennessee, USA were represented among the donors. CD4+ T cells were enriched through magnetic negative selection, after which naive cells were positively selected on CD45RA and the remaining negative fraction served as the memory subset. After blood collection by leukapheresis, PBMCs were isolated using Ficoll-Histopaque density gradient centrifugation and then cryopreserved in the vapor phase of liquid nitrogen. Analytical flow cytometry was used to check the purity and quantity of each magnetically sorted T cell population. Genomic DNA was isolated from every sorted fraction and measured by UV absorbance on a Nanodrop 2000c.

The TCR was taken from a man younger than 30 in good health. Some clones in this sample may be carry-over from other donors' samples. The rearranged segments are TRBV11-1 and TRBJ1-2, with TRBD1 perhaps the D gene, on 6 matching bases. Sequencing was carried out using naive CD4+ T cells from PBMCs. The cell subset or site label corresponds to: CD45RA+ positively selected. The encoded CDR3 is CASSAGDTGSDGYTF. The DNA sequence reads TGTGCCAGCAGCGCGGGGGATACAGGGTCTGATGGCTACACCTTC.